The clone carrying this T cell receptor (beta chain) was seen only a few times. Researchers ran the PCR with 60 Vbeta and 13 Jbeta primers. Method: immunoSEQ multiplex PCR; TCRdb's copy keeps in-frame clones and lacks some. Counted here are 100,000 to 150,000 clones, approximately 17% occurring once; the ten biggest clones make up approximately 2.9%. The sample comes from a study of cytomegalovirus exposure and HLA in healthy donors. Germline CDR1 is KGHSH and CDR2 is LQKENI. The V and J ends lost 4 bases and 3 bases, in that order; junction bases with no gene match: 2. The CDR3 spans 13 residues. The origin of this receptor is a female donor in good health and CMV-seropositive. Specimen: PBMCs. The chain is built from TRBV18 and TRBJ2-5; 7 nucleotides match TRBD1. The CDR3 coding sequence is TGTGCCAGCTCACTGGGGACAGAAGAGACCCAGTACTTC. Encoded protein: CASSLGTEETQYF.